These 25 T cell receptor beta chains were all obtained from the same sample, sequenced in a study of cytomegalovirus exposure and HLA in healthy donors. The primer mix had 60 Vbeta and 13 Jbeta primers. Some clones are missing from TCRdb's copy, which holds only in-frame ones; the method was immunoSEQ multiplex PCR. Of 65,000 to 85,000 clones in the sample, under 85% were seen once. What was sequenced was PBMCs. These receptors were obtained from a woman between 40 and 55 years old in good health and CMV-seropositive.

V usage is TRBV5-1 and J usage is TRBJ1-2; D is unclear. Deletions cut 5 bases from V and 4 bases from J, with 12 bases between. The CDR3 extends over 13 amino acids. The germline gives CDR1 SGHRS, CDR2 YFSETQ. The CDR3 loop is CASRVEPSYGYTF. In nucleotides, the CDR3 is TGCGCCAGCAGGGTGGAGCCGAGCTATGGCTACACCTTC.

The chain links TRBV12-5 to TRBJ2-1; D ambiguous. The ends were cut back, 3 bases at V and 9 bases at J, with 6 bases in the middle. Per the germline V gene, CDR1 is LGHNT and CDR2 is FRNRAP. The CDR3 is 11 residues long. The CDR3 DNA reads as TGTGCTAGTGGTTTAACGGGTGAGCAGTTCTTC. Protein product: CASGLTGEQFF.

On this clone: Other DNA sequences within the sample encode an identical CDR3. Here the CDR3 DNA reads TGTGCCAGCAGCTTAGGAGACAGGGACAATTCACCCCTCCACTTT. The encoded protein is CASSLGDRDNSPLHF. The chain joins TRBV13 to TRBJ1-6, with TRBD1 identical over 7 bases. V lost 0 bases to trimming and J lost 7 bases; unmatched junction nucleotides: 3. CDR1 and CDR2 from the germline V gene are PRHDT and FYEKMQ (reference sequence). This CDR3 comprises 15 residues.

The V gene is TRBV5-4, the J gene TRBJ2-5; tentative D call: TRBD1 (6 bases). The V and J ends lost 5 bases and 2 bases respectively, with 10 bases between them. CDR1 SGHNT and CDR2 YYREEE come from the germline V gene (reference sequence). CDR3 length equals 13 residues. CDR3 sequence reads: CASSRTEQETQYF. CDR3 nucleotide sequence: TGTGCCAGCAGTAGGACAGAACAAGAGACCCAGTACTTC.

This clone was observed a few times. The V gene is TRBV7-2, the J gene TRBJ1-2; D is unresolved. Trimming took off 5 bases at V and 0 bases at J, with 10 bases between the two ends. This CDR3 contains 14 residues. Per germline, CDR1 SGHTA and CDR2 FQGNSA. The chain's CDR3 is CASSQTRANYGYTF. The CDR3 DNA follows: TGTGCCAGCAGCCAAACCCGAGCTAACTATGGCTACACCTTC.

V gene TRBV11-2 combines with J gene TRBJ2-5; D might be TRBD2 (6 bases). Between the trimmed V and J ends, which lost 5 bases and 2 bases, there was a span of 15 bases. This CDR3 contains 15 residues. From germline, CDR1 is SGHAT and CDR2 FQNNGV. CDR3 sequence reads: CASSPLVAGQETQYF. The CDR3 coding sequence is TGTGCCAGCAGCCCCCTCGTCGCGGGGCAAGAGACCCAGTACTTC. The full variable domain, rest sourced from reference TRBV11-2 and TRBJ2-5, is EAGVAQSPRYKIIEKRQSVAFWCNPISGHATLYWYQQILGQGPKLLIQFQNNGVVDDSQLPKDRFSAERLKGVDSTLKIQPAKLEDSAVYLCASSPLVAGQETQYFGPGTRLLVL.

The chain joins TRBV4-3 to TRBJ1-5, with 7 bases that match TRBD1. The V gene end was trimmed by 1 base and the J gene end by 6 bases; junction bases not matched to a gene: 6. The CDR3 consists of 15 residues. Germline values: CDR1 LGHNA, CDR2 YSLEER. CDR3 coding DNA: TGCGCCAGCAGCCAAGGAAGGGGGCGAGGTCAGCCCCAGCATTTT. Residues: CASSQGRGRGQPQHF.

V usage is TRBV28 and J usage is TRBJ1-2; TRBD1 might be the D (5 bases). The CDR3 has 11 amino acids. The germline V and J ends were trimmed by 6 bases and 8 bases, with 10 bases remaining between them. The V gene's germline CDR1 is MDHEN and CDR2 SYDVKM. CDR3 residues: CASSLGGGYTF. The DNA for the CDR3 is TGTGCCAGCAGCCTCGGGGGAGGCTACACCTTC.

This clone was counted once. The chain joins TRBV7-2 to TRBJ2-3, with 10 positions matching TRBD2. V shed 5 bases and J 5 bases; nucleotides not matched to a gene: 13. This CDR3 has 17 amino acids. The germline V gene encodes CDR1 SGHTA and CDR2 FQGNSA. The CDR3 region has the DNA TGTGCCAGCAGCGTAAGGGGACCAGCGGGGGGGGGAGATACGCAGTATTTT. It translates to CASSVRGPAGGGDTQYF.

The V and J genes are TRBV5-6 and TRBJ1-2; 7 bases align to TRBD1. J was trimmed by 8 bases and V by 4 bases; bases with no gene match: 11. The CDR3 has 14 amino acids. The germline CDR1 and CDR2 sequences are SGHDT and YYEEEE. DNA of the CDR3: TGTGCCAGCAGCAAAAGACAGGGATATACGGGCTACACCTTC. Its protein product is CASSKRQGYTGYTF. The whole variable domain, filled in from reference TRBV5-6 and TRBJ1-2, reads DAGVTQSPTHLIKTRGQQVTLRCSPKSGHDTVSWYQQALGQGPQFIFQYYEEEERQRGNFPDRFSGHQFPNYSSELNVNALLLGDSALYLCASSKRQGYTGYTFGSGTRLTVV.

This clone was recorded once. The chain links TRBV27 to TRBJ1-2; no definite D call. This CDR3 is 12 amino acids long. The germline V and J ends were trimmed by 5 bases and 0 bases, with 4 bases remaining between them. CDR1 is MNHEY, CDR2 SMNVEV, per germline (reference sequence). The CDR3 sequence is CASSNTNYGYTF. CDR3 DNA: TGTGCCAGCAGTAACACTAACTATGGCTACACCTTC.

This clone was counted once. This chain links TRBV25-1 with TRBJ1-5; 12 nucleotides line up with TRBD1. Germline V CDR1 and CDR2: MGHDK, SYGVNS. The trim removed 6 bases at V and 6 bases at J, leaving 3 bases unmatched. The CDR3 covers 14 residues. CDR3: CASRGQGAGQPQHF. CDR3 nucleotides: TGTGCCAGCAGGGGACAGGGGGCTGGTCAGCCCCAGCATTTT.

V gene TRBV7-3 combines with J gene TRBJ2-2; TRBD2 matches at 7 bases. Germline CDR1 reads SGHTA; CDR2 reads FQGTGA. This CDR3 region has 15 residues. The ends lost 1 base at V and 6 bases at J; junction bases unmatched: 5. CDR3 protein: CASSLISRGAGELFF. CDR3 DNA sequence: TGTGCCAGCAGCTTAATATCCCGGGGGGCCGGGGAGCTGTTTTTT. The variable domain in full, with the rest retrieved from reference TRBV7-3 and TRBJ2-2, is GAGVSQTPSNKVTEKGKYVELRCDPISGHTALYWYRQSLGQGPEFLIYFQGTGAADDSGLPNDRFFAVRPEGSVSTLKIQRTERGDSAVYLCASSLISRGAGELFFGEGSRLTVL.

V gene TRBV14 combines with J gene TRBJ2-5; D is possibly TRBD1 (5 bases). CDR1 is SGHDN and CDR2 is FVKESK in the germline V gene. The CDR3 length is 15 residues. V gave up 1 base and J gave up 5 bases, with 14 bases separating them. The CDR3 DNA sequence: TGTGCCAGCAGCCAAGCGGCAGGGTATGGGGAGACCCAGTACTTC. Amino acid sequence: CASSQAAGYGETQYF.

CDR3 sequence (DNA): TGTGCCAGCAGCCCGACAGGGGCCAGCTCCTACGAGCAGTACTTC. As protein: CASSPTGASSYEQYF. The chain uses TRBV28 and TRBJ2-7; 8 nucleotides match TRBD1. The V gene's germline CDR1 is MDHEN and CDR2 SYDVKM. V trimming: 6 bases; J trimming: 0 bases; junction bases outside the gene matches: 7. The CDR3 is made up of 15 amino acids.

Turning to this clone: Germline and junction disagree at one end, which may indicate a read error. This sequence joins TRBV6-5 and TRBJ2-3, with a possible D match to TRBD2 (6 bases). CDR3 length: 13 amino acids. Germline V lookup: CDR1 MNHEY, CDR2 SVGAGI. The CDR3 loop reads CAASRLETGTQYF. In nucleotides, the CDR3 is TGTGCCGCCAGCCGACTAGAAACAGGTACGCAGTATTTT.

The chain uses TRBV6-1 and TRBJ2-1; 8 bases match TRBD2. The ends lost 0 bases at V and 8 bases at J; junction bases unmatched: 12. Germline V gene sequence: CDR1 MNHNS, CDR2 SASEGT. This CDR3 is 17 amino acids long. The CDR3 bases are TGTGCCAGCAGTGAAGCGGACCGGGGGGGCCTTAAGGATGAGCAGTTCTTC. Amino acids: CASSEADRGGLKDEQFF.

The chain combines TRBV19 with TRBJ2-3; 8 nucleotides match TRBD2. V was clipped by 5 bases and J by 3 bases; unmatched bases: 10. The CDR3 covers 16 residues. Germline CDR1 LNHDA, CDR2 SQIVND (reference sequence). The CDR3 bases are TGTGCCAGTAGTCCTCTTTTCCGGGGGGGTACAGATACGCAGTATTTT. Protein product: CASSPLFRGGTDTQYF.

The V and J genes are TRBV2 and TRBJ2-6; 8 bases align to TRBD1. J lost 13 bases, V lost 5 bases, and 1 base had no gene match. This CDR3 has 11 amino acids. The germline V gene encodes CDR1 SNHLY and CDR2 FYNNEI. This chain's CDR3 is CASSWDRVLTF. CDR3 nucleotide sequence: TGTGCCAGCAGTTGGGACAGGGTCCTGACTTTC.

The chain links TRBV19 to TRBJ1-3; D is possibly TRBD1 (6 bases). The CDR3 is 16 amino acids. Germline V gene data show CDR1 as LNHDA and CDR2 as SQIVND (reference sequence). The ends were cut back, 4 bases at V and 3 bases at J, with 16 bases in the middle. The CDR3 protein is CASSTQQGTVGNTIYF. The CDR3 DNA is TGTGCCAGTAGTACCCAACAGGGTACGGTTGGAAACACCATATATTTT.

The chain uses TRBV28 and TRBJ2-7; TRBD1 aligns across 7 bases. The CDR3 extends over 14 amino acids. Germline V lookup: CDR1 MDHEN, CDR2 SYDVKM. Unmatched junction bases numbered 12, after V lost 8 bases and J lost 5 bases. CDR3 amino acids: CASADPGTVDEQYF. The CDR3 DNA sequence: TGTGCCAGCGCTGACCCGGGGACAGTCGACGAGCAGTACTTC. Based on the CDR3 plus reference TRBV28 and TRBJ2-7, the full variable domain is DVKVTQSSRYLVKRTGEKVFLECVQDMDHENMFWYRQDPGLGLRLIYFSYDVKMKEKGDIPEGYSVSREKKERFSLILESASTNQTSMYLCASADPGTVDEQYFGPGTRLTVT.

The V and J genes are TRBV11-2 and TRBJ2-1; D ambiguous. The V end lost 1 base, the J end lost 5 bases, and 9 bases lay between the germline ends. Germline V gives CDR1 SGHAT, CDR2 FQNNGV. CDR3 length: 14 amino acids. CDR3 in amino acids: CASSLAGKHNEQFF. The CDR3 coding sequence is TGTGCCAGCAGCTTAGCAGGCAAACACAATGAGCAGTTCTTC.

V gene TRBV4-2 combines with J gene TRBJ1-6; D is uncertain. This CDR3 region has 13 residues. The germline gives CDR1 LGHNA, CDR2 YNFKEQ. V lost 0 bases and J 9 bases, leaving 6 bases between the germline ends. CDR3 in DNA: TGTGCCAGCAGCCAAGAAACGGTTTCACCCCTCCACTTT. Translation: CASSQETVSPLHF.

The chain is built from TRBV7-2 and TRBJ1-1; perhaps TRBD1 as D (6 bases). Per the germline V gene, CDR1 is SGHTA and CDR2 is FQGNSA. The ends were cut back, 0 bases at V and 2 bases at J, with 10 bases in the middle. The CDR3 spans 15 residues. CDR3 nucleotide sequence: TGTGCCAGCAGCTTAGCGGCAGGGGTTAACACTGAAGCTTTCTTT. This codes for CASSLAAGVNTEAFF.

With regard to this clone: The sample has other DNA sequences that encode this CDR3 too. The chain is built from TRBV27 and TRBJ1-6, with TRBD1 identical over 8 bases. The V gene end was trimmed by 2 bases and the J gene end by 6 bases; junction bases not matched to a gene: 0. The CDR3 sequence is 14 residues long. From germline, CDR1 is MNHEY and CDR2 SMNVEV (reference sequence). CDR3 loop: CASSLTGGNSPLHF. Written as DNA, the CDR3 is TGTGCCAGCAGTTTAACAGGGGGTAATTCACCCCTCCACTTT.